These 11 T cell receptor beta chains were all obtained from the same sample, sequenced in a study of CD8 T cells in Susac syndrome. The authors reverse transcribed about 0.5 to 1 ug RNA with random hexamers. Using its own MiXCR run on the immunoSEQ multiplex PCR reads, TCRdb lists one record per CDR3 protein. This sample has roughly 190,000 distinct CDR3 sequences, with approximately 93% found just once. What was sequenced was CD4+ T cells from PBMCs. The receptors shown here come from a human donor in good health.

The chain uses TRBV4-1 and TRBJ1-4; D unclear. The germline V gene has CDR1 MGHRA and CDR2 YSYEKL. V shed 1 base and J shed 10 bases, with 16 bases lying between them. The CDR3 is 15 residues long. CDR3 sequence reads: CASSQGRGPDGKLFF. The CDR3 DNA reads as TGCGCCAGCAGCCAAGGTCGTGGGCCGGATGGAAAACTGTTTTTT.

This chain connects TRBV6-1 to TRBJ1-4; 8 bases line up with TRBD1. The germline gives CDR1 MNHNS, CDR2 SASEGT. V lost 5 bases to trimming and J lost 5 bases; unmatched junction nucleotides: 10. The CDR3 extends over 16 amino acids. DNA for the CDR3: TGTGCCAGCAGTAGAACAGGGGGTCGAGCCAATGAAAAACTGTTTTTT. It is translated as CASSRTGGRANEKLFF.

This chain links TRBV7-2 with TRBJ2-3; D unresolved. The germline V gene has CDR1 SGHTA and CDR2 FQGNSA. This CDR3 is built from 12 residues. V was pared by 5 bases and J by 2 bases, with 5 bases between. CDR3 nucleotide sequence: TGTGCCAGCAGCGCATTCACAGATACGCAGTATTTT. As protein: CASSAFTDTQYF.

The table lists this clonotype with a count of one. V and J are TRBV7-2 and TRBJ2-6; 8 nucleotides line up with TRBD2. CDR3 length equals 19 residues. V lost 1 base, J lost 1 base, and 9 bases stayed unmatched. Germline V gives CDR1 SGHTA, CDR2 FQGNSA. The CDR3: CASSLVGAGAGSGANVLTF. DNA of the CDR3: TGTGCCAGCAGCTTAGTGGGAGCGGGGGCCGGATCTGGGGCCAACGTCCTGACTTTC.

The chain joins TRBV7-9 to TRBJ2-5; TRBD1 aligns across 7 bases. This CDR3 is built from 15 residues. CDR1 SEHNR and CDR2 FQNEAQ come from the germline V gene (reference sequence). The V gene end was trimmed by 8 bases and the J gene end by 1 base; junction bases not matched to a gene: 10. The CDR3, as DNA: TGTGCCAGCGGGACAACAGGGGCCACCCAAGAGACCCAGTACTTC. This sequence encodes CASGTTGATQETQYF.

CDR3 bases: TGTGCCAGCAGCTTAGAGGACAGAAACTATGGCTACACCTTC. As protein: CASSLEDRNYGYTF. This chain links TRBV7-9 with TRBJ1-2; weak D call: TRBD1 (6 bases). Germline loops: CDR1 SEHNR, CDR2 FQNEAQ (reference sequence). The length of the CDR3 is 14 residues. V lost 1 base and J lost 2, with 8 bases in between.

In DNA form, the CDR3 reads TGTGCCAGCAGTCCGGGACTCCGCAATCAGCCCCAGCATTTT. Residues: CASSPGLRNQPQHF. The rearrangement uses TRBV28 and TRBJ1-5; TRBD1 might be the D (5 bases). This CDR3 is 14 amino acids long. The germline V gene has CDR1 MDHEN and CDR2 SYDVKM. Trimming left V 5 bases short and J 2 bases short, with 10 bases between.

In its sample, this clonotype was seen once. This CDR3 reads CASTRRGQNTEAFF. CDR3 sequence (DNA): TGTGCCAGTACCCGGAGGGGTCAGAACACTGAAGCTTTCTTT. V is TRBV19 and J is TRBJ1-1; possibly TRBD1 for D (5 bases). Germline CDR1 LNHDA, CDR2 SQIVND (reference sequence). V lost 7 bases to trimming and J lost 1 base, with 13 bases between them. The CDR3 covers 14 residues.

The chain joins TRBV7-2 to TRBJ2-3; D is ambiguous. The CDR3 totals 15 residues. The germline CDR1 and CDR2 sequences are SGHTA and FQGNSA. Deletions cut 1 base from V and 2 bases from J, with 10 bases between. CDR3 residues: CASSLVKGPTDTQYF. The CDR3 coding sequence is TGTGCCAGCAGCTTAGTTAAGGGTCCCACAGATACGCAGTATTTT.

The gene calls are TRBV3-1 and TRBJ1-1; the match to TRBD1 covers 8 bases. The CDR3 covers 13 residues. Trimming removed 4 bases from V and 7 bases from J; junction bases left unmatched: 5. CDR1 LGHDT and CDR2 YNNKEL come from the germline V gene (reference sequence). The CDR3 sequence is CASSRSTGDEAFF. CDR3 sequence (DNA): TGTGCCAGCAGCCGGTCGACAGGGGATGAAGCTTTCTTT.

The chain employs TRBV18 and TRBJ1-4; D not certain. The CDR3 covers 13 residues. The germline CDR1 and CDR2 sequences are KGHSH and LQKENI. Trimming took 1 base from V and 5 from J, leaving 5 bases between them. The CDR3 nucleotides read TGTGCCAGCTCACCACAAGAAAATGAAAAACTGTTTTTT. Translated: CASSPQENEKLFF.